Listed below are T cell receptor beta chains from one sample, sequenced in a study of response to subunit inactivated influenza vaccine. From the RT-PCR reads, TCRdb called clonotypes with MiXCR, one entry per CDR3 protein. Here the sample spans about 800,000 distinct CDR3 sequences, less than 25% being singletons. The specimen comprised PBMCs from blood, sampled 4 to 6 days after vaccination. These receptors were obtained from a middle-aged man who received an inactivated influenza vaccine. Both conserved end residues are part of each CDR3. A D gene is named only where the DNA matches it firmly. Part of the rows lack a size; the others show once, few, many or a class for expanded clones.

d_call: .; v_call: TRBV5-5; clone_size: few; j_call: TRBJ2-6; cdr3_nt: TGTGCCAGCAGTACACACACGGGAGGGGCCAACGTCCTGACTTTC; cdr3_aa: CASSTHTGGANVLTF
d_call: .; v_call: TRBV7-2; clone_size: few; j_call: TRBJ2-4; cdr3_nt: TGTGCCAGCAGCTTGGAGGGGTTGGGCATTCAGTACTTC; cdr3_aa: CASSLEGLGIQYF
d_call: TRBD1; v_call: TRBV12-3/TRBV12-4; clone_size: .; j_call: TRBJ2-2; cdr3_nt: TGTGCCAGCAGTTTAGACAGGGGGAGACCACCCGGGGAGCTGTTTTTT; cdr3_aa: CASSLDRGRPPGELFF
d_call: .; v_call: TRBV2; clone_size: few; j_call: TRBJ2-3; cdr3_nt: TGTGCCAGCAGTGCAGTCCGGACAACCGGAGATACGCAGTATTTT; cdr3_aa: CASSAVRTTGDTQYF
d_call: TRBD2; v_call: TRBV11-2; clone_size: .; j_call: TRBJ2-5; cdr3_nt: TGTGCCAGCAGCTTAACTTGGGGCGGGGGGCAAGAGACCCAGTACTTC; cdr3_aa: CASSLTWGGGQETQYF
d_call: .; v_call: TRBV18; clone_size: .; j_call: TRBJ1-5; cdr3_nt: TGTGCCAGCTCACCTTCCCAGAATCAGCCCCAGCATTTT; cdr3_aa: CASSPSQNQPQHF
d_call: .; v_call: TRBV14; clone_size: few; j_call: TRBJ2-1; cdr3_nt: TGTGCCACCGCACCTAATTCCCGGACAGATGGCGTGCGGGAGCAGTTCTTC; cdr3_aa: CATAPNSRTDGVREQFF
d_call: .; v_call: TRBV7-2; clone_size: .; j_call: TRBJ2-3; cdr3_nt: TGTGCCAGCAGCTTTACCTCAGCAGATACGCAGTATTTT; cdr3_aa: CASSFTSADTQYF
d_call: .; v_call: TRBV6-5; clone_size: few; j_call: TRBJ1-1; cdr3_nt: TGTGCCAGCAGTTACTCGTACCCCTTCGGGGAGAAAGCTTTCTTT; cdr3_aa: CASSYSYPFGEKAFF
d_call: .; v_call: TRBV10-1; clone_size: once; j_call: TRBJ2-2; cdr3_nt: TGCGCCAGCAGTGAAGCGAGTGCGAACACCGGGGAGCTGTTTTTT; cdr3_aa: CASSEASANTGELFF
d_call: .; v_call: TRBV10-3; clone_size: .; j_call: TRBJ2-7; cdr3_nt: TGTGCCATCAGTGAGAGCTACGGGCCAGACGAGCAGTACTTC; cdr3_aa: CAISESYGPDEQYF
d_call: TRBD2; v_call: TRBV12-3/TRBV12-4; clone_size: few; j_call: TRBJ2-2; cdr3_nt: TGTGCCAGCAGGGTAGCGGGGGGAGCCACCGGGGAGCTGTTTTTT; cdr3_aa: CASRVAGGATGELFF
d_call: TRBD2; v_call: TRBV12-3/TRBV12-4; clone_size: many; j_call: TRBJ2-3; cdr3_nt: TGTGCCAGCAGTCCCTCCGCGGGAGAGTCAGATACGCAGTATTTT; cdr3_aa: CASSPSAGESDTQYF
d_call: TRBD2; v_call: TRBV7-9; clone_size: few; j_call: TRBJ2-3; cdr3_nt: TGTGCCAGCAGCTTTACCGCTAGCGGCTCGGATACGCAGTATTTT; cdr3_aa: CASSFTASGSDTQYF
d_call: .; v_call: TRBV14; clone_size: few; j_call: TRBJ2-1; cdr3_nt: TGTGCCAGCAGCCAAAGCTCCAGGGAAGGCAATGAGCAGTTCTTC; cdr3_aa: CASSQSSREGNEQFF
d_call: TRBD2; v_call: TRBV30; clone_size: .; j_call: TRBJ2-1; cdr3_nt: TGTGCCTGGAAAGTTGGTAGCGGGGGCCGGAGCTCCTACAATGAGCAGTTCTTC; cdr3_aa: CAWKVGSGGRSSYNEQFF
d_call: TRBD2; v_call: TRBV12-3/TRBV12-4; clone_size: few; j_call: TRBJ2-4; cdr3_nt: TGTGCCAGCAGTCCGGGACTAGCCGATGACATTCAGTACTTC; cdr3_aa: CASSPGLADDIQYF
d_call: TRBD2; v_call: TRBV12-3/TRBV12-4; clone_size: few; j_call: TRBJ2-1; cdr3_nt: TGTGCCAGCAGTGACGAGGGAGGGAGGAATGAGCAGTTCTTC; cdr3_aa: CASSDEGGRNEQFF
d_call: .; v_call: TRBV25-1; clone_size: .; j_call: TRBJ1-1; cdr3_nt: TGTGCCAGCAGTGAGACAGCCCGACGGAACACTGAAGCTTTCTTT; cdr3_aa: CASSETARRNTEAFF
d_call: .; v_call: TRBV11-2; clone_size: few; j_call: TRBJ1-1; cdr3_nt: TGTGCCAGCAGCCCTACAGGGACGAACACTGAAGCTTTCTTT; cdr3_aa: CASSPTGTNTEAFF
d_call: .; v_call: TRBV18; clone_size: .; j_call: TRBJ2-5; cdr3_nt: TGTGCCAGCTCACCAGGCCGGGTGCAAGAGACCCAGTACTTC; cdr3_aa: CASSPGRVQETQYF
d_call: .; v_call: TRBV4-3; clone_size: .; j_call: TRBJ2-1; cdr3_nt: TGCGCCAGCAGCCAAGCGCTGCTGGACCACAATGAGCAGTTCTTC; cdr3_aa: CASSQALLDHNEQFF
d_call: .; v_call: TRBV21-1; clone_size: .; j_call: TRBJ1-6; cdr3_nt: TGTGCCAGAACCGGGACCACTAATTCACCCCTCCACTTT; cdr3_aa: CARTGTTNSPLHF
d_call: TRBD1; v_call: TRBV20-1; clone_size: .; j_call: TRBJ2-5; cdr3_nt: TGCAGTGCTGGGAACTTAGAGGGGGCTCGTGAGACCCAGTACTTC; cdr3_aa: CSAGNLEGARETQYF
d_call: TRBD1; v_call: TRBV15; clone_size: few; j_call: TRBJ2-3; cdr3_nt: TGTGCCACCAGCAGACATGGACAGGGCACAGATACGCAGTATTTT; cdr3_aa: CATSRHGQGTDTQYF
d_call: TRBD1; v_call: TRBV6-5; clone_size: .; j_call: TRBJ1-3; cdr3_nt: TGTGCCAGCAGTTCCGGGGACAGGGGGATCGGAAACACCATATATTTT; cdr3_aa: CASSSGDRGIGNTIYF
d_call: TRBD2; v_call: TRBV4-2; clone_size: few; j_call: TRBJ2-1; cdr3_nt: TGTGCCAGCAGCCAGCTACTAGCGGACTCTTACAATGAGCAGTTCTTC; cdr3_aa: CASSQLLADSYNEQFF
d_call: TRBD2; v_call: TRBV7-2; clone_size: many; j_call: TRBJ2-1; cdr3_nt: TGTGCCAGCAGCTTTAGCCCCGGGAGGAGTACGAATGAGCAGTTCTTC; cdr3_aa: CASSFSPGRSTNEQFF
d_call: TRBD1; v_call: TRBV7-2; clone_size: many; j_call: TRBJ1-2; cdr3_nt: TGTGCCAGCAGCTTAGCCGGGACAGGGTCGTATGGCTACACCTTC; cdr3_aa: CASSLAGTGSYGYTF
d_call: TRBD1; v_call: TRBV25-1; clone_size: once; j_call: TRBJ1-2; cdr3_nt: TGTGCCAGCAGTGACCCTGACAGGGGAACATCTGGCTACATCTTC; cdr3_aa: CASSDPDRGTSGYIF
d_call: TRBD2; v_call: TRBV7-2; clone_size: .; j_call: TRBJ2-7; cdr3_nt: TGTGCCAGCAGCCAGGGACTAGCGGGGGCCCTCTACGAGCAGTACTTC; cdr3_aa: CASSQGLAGALYEQYF
d_call: .; v_call: TRBV7-2; clone_size: .; j_call: TRBJ2-1; cdr3_nt: TGTGCCAGCAGCTTAGCGACAGAAAAGACCCCCCGGCTGTTCTTC; cdr3_aa: CASSLATEKTPRLFF
d_call: TRBD2; v_call: TRBV6-5; clone_size: few; j_call: TRBJ2-3; cdr3_nt: TGTGCCAGCAGTTCGATCACTAGCGGACTCACAGATACGCAGTATTTT; cdr3_aa: CASSSITSGLTDTQYF
d_call: .; v_call: TRBV28; clone_size: few; j_call: TRBJ2-1; cdr3_nt: TGTGCCAGCAGTGGGACCGGGGGCGGAACGTCCTACAATGAGCAGTTCTTC; cdr3_aa: CASSGTGGGTSYNEQFF
d_call: .; v_call: TRBV7-8; clone_size: few; j_call: TRBJ1-2; cdr3_nt: TGTGCCAGCAGCTTAGTCGCAGAAGCTAACTATGGCTACACCTTC; cdr3_aa: CASSLVAEANYGYTF
d_call: .; v_call: TRBV29-1; clone_size: few; j_call: TRBJ2-3; cdr3_nt: TGCAGCGTTGAAGATCTAAATACGCAGTATTTT; cdr3_aa: CSVEDLNTQYF
d_call: TRBD1; v_call: TRBV4-3; clone_size: .; j_call: TRBJ1-2; cdr3_nt: TGCGCCAGCAGCCAAGCAGGGGGCCCCAGGGGCTACACCTTC; cdr3_aa: CASSQAGGPRGYTF
d_call: TRBD1; v_call: TRBV20-1; clone_size: .; j_call: TRBJ2-2; cdr3_nt: TGCAGTGCTCGGAGACAGGGAGTTTTGCGCACCGGGGAGCTGTTTTTT; cdr3_aa: CSARRQGVLRTGELFF
d_call: .; v_call: TRBV12-3/TRBV12-4; clone_size: many; j_call: TRBJ1-5; cdr3_nt: TGTGCCAGCAGTTTTGGCACCGGGGGCAATCAGCCCCAGCATTTT; cdr3_aa: CASSFGTGGNQPQHF
d_call: TRBD1; v_call: TRBV10-3; clone_size: few; j_call: TRBJ1-5; cdr3_nt: TGTGCCAGCAGAAGGGACAGGGACAATCAGCCCCAGCATTTT; cdr3_aa: CASRRDRDNQPQHF